The 19 T cell receptor beta chains presented below share a single source sample, sequenced in a study of T cell responses to AZD1222 COVID-19 vaccine. Using immunoSEQ multiplex PCR, the repertoire was profiled, and TCRdb retains in-frame clones only, with some absent. The data hold 130,000 or so clones, with roughly nine tenths observed a single time. Sequencing was performed on peripheral blood, taken on day 0 of AZD1222 vaccination. These receptors were collected from an adult in good health.

In nucleotides, the CDR3 is TGTGCCACCAGCAGAGGGCAGGTCCCTATCCACTTT. Translated, it gives CATSRGQVPIHF. The gene calls are TRBV15 and TRBJ1-6; D gene ambiguous. V was cut by 1 base and J by 17 bases, with 12 bases left in between. The CDR3 has 12 residues. Germline CDR1 reads LNHNV; CDR2 reads YYDKDF (reference sequence).

The chain is built from TRBV11-2 and TRBJ1-5; D is undetermined. The V and J ends lost 4 bases and 2 bases respectively, with 9 bases between them. CDR1 and CDR2 (germline): SGHAT, FQNNGV. The CDR3 contains 14 residues. In DNA form, the CDR3 reads TGTGCCAGCAGCTCAAGGGTAGGCAATCAGCCCCAGCATTTT. Translating gives CASSSRVGNQPQHF.

This sequence joins TRBV9 and TRBJ2-3; the D is unclear. Looked up from germline, CDR1 is SGDLS and CDR2 is YYNGEE. This CDR3 has 13 residues. Trimming cost V 0 bases and J 5 bases, with 7 bases left between them. CDR3 sequence reads: CASSVAQQDTQYF. CDR3 nucleotide sequence: TGTGCCAGCAGCGTAGCCCAGCAAGATACGCAGTATTTT.

In its sample, this clone was seen a few times. The chain carries TRBV4-3 and TRBJ1-6; D is uncertain. This CDR3 is 13 amino acids long. Germline lookup yields CDR1 LGHNA and CDR2 YSLEER. V was pared by 2 bases and J by 6 bases, with 5 bases between. The CDR3: CASSQTGNSPLHF. In nucleotides, the CDR3 is TGCGCCAGCAGCCAAACGGGTAATTCACCCCTCCACTTT.

This chain uses TRBV18 with TRBJ1-6, with D perhaps matching TRBD1 (6 bases). This CDR3 spans 17 amino acids. Germline V gene sequence: CDR1 KGHSH, CDR2 LQKENI. V lost 3 bases and J 6 bases, leaving 18 bases between the germline ends. The CDR3 loop reads CASSPPRGGRGNSPLHF. The CDR3 DNA sequence: TGTGCCAGCTCACCCCCCCGGGGGGGGCGAGGTAATTCACCCCTCCACTTT.

The rearrangement joins TRBV21-1 to TRBJ2-7; no DNA check was done on the table's D call, TRBD2. TRBV21-1 is a recognized pseudogene. CDR3 length equals 15 residues. Written as DNA, the CDR3 is TGTGCCAGCCATAAGACTAGCGGAACTACCTACGAGCAGTACGTC. Its translation: CASHKTSGTTYEQYV.

This clone was seen a few times. V is TRBV12-3 or TRBV12-4 and J is TRBJ2-1; D remains unclear. V was pared by 5 bases and J by 8 bases, with 7 bases between. This CDR3 is built from 11 residues. The chain's CDR3 is CASSPSDEQFF. The CDR3, as DNA: TGTGCCAGCAGTCCCTCGGATGAGCAGTTCTTC.

This sequence joins TRBV19 and TRBJ1-2; TRBD1 is a possible D gene (6 bases). The V gene lost 4 bases and the J gene lost 0 bases, with 12 bases spanning the gap. This CDR3 is built from 15 residues. Germline CDR1 reads LNHDA; CDR2 reads SQIVND (reference sequence). The CDR3 spells CASSRSGGTNYGYTF. CDR3 coding DNA: TGTGCCAGTAGTAGGTCCGGGGGCACTAACTATGGCTACACCTTC.

The chain is built from TRBV5-1 and TRBJ2-1, with D unresolved. The CDR3 extends over 16 amino acids. Germline V CDR1 and CDR2: SGHRS, YFSETQ. Deletions cut 4 bases from V and 0 bases from J, with 14 bases between. Here the CDR3 reads CASSPDPRSSYNEQFF. In DNA, the CDR3 is TGCGCCAGCAGCCCAGACCCCCGCAGCTCCTACAATGAGCAGTTCTTC.

CDR3 in DNA: TGTGCCACCAGCAGAGATGGGGGCGAGGGGAATGAAAAACTGTTTTTT. The encoded protein is CATSRDGGEGNEKLFF. The chain combines TRBV15 with TRBJ1-4, with D tentatively TRBD1 (6 bases). Trimming left V 0 bases short and J 5 bases short, with 13 bases between. The V gene's germline CDR1 is LNHNV and CDR2 YYDKDF (reference sequence). The CDR3 consists of 16 residues.

This sequence joins TRBV2 and TRBJ2-2; D may be TRBD2 (5 bases). Germline-derived CDR1 and CDR2 are SNHLY and FYNNEI. Trimming cost V 7 bases and J 6 bases, with 15 bases left between them. This CDR3 is 14 amino acids long. This CDR3 is CASNLRGPAGELFF. The CDR3 coding sequence is TGTGCCAGCAACCTGAGAGGGCCAGCCGGGGAGCTGTTTTTT.

V usage is TRBV27 and J usage is TRBJ2-6; tentatively, D is TRBD1 (5 bases). The CDR3 has 17 amino acids. The V end lost 3 bases, the J end lost 3 bases, and 15 bases lay between the germline ends. CDR1 MNHEY and CDR2 SMNVEV come from the germline V gene (reference sequence). The CDR3 bases are TGTGCCAGCAGTTTCTACAGGTCACCGGGTGGGGCCAACGTCCTGACTTTC. It encodes CASSFYRSPGGANVLTF.

The V gene is TRBV10-2, the J gene TRBJ2-4, with 8 nucleotides matching TRBD2. V was clipped by 9 bases and J by 1 base; unmatched bases: 11. The CDR3 covers 16 residues. Germline values: CDR1 WSHSY, CDR2 SAAADI. The CDR3 DNA sequence: TGCGCCAGTTGCGAGCGGGGGAGCCTCGCCAAAAACATTCAGTACTTC. It specifies CASCERGSLAKNIQYF.

This chain connects TRBV5-5 to TRBJ1-2; D possibly corresponds to TRBD1 (6 bases). The germline V gene has CDR1 SGHKS and CDR2 YYEKEE (reference sequence). V was trimmed by 4 bases and J by 5 bases, leaving 12 bases between them. The length of the CDR3 is 13 residues. The CDR3 sequence: CASSHPGVYGYTF. The DNA for the CDR3 is TGTGCCAGCAGCCATCCAGGGGTATATGGCTACACCTTC.

The rearrangement joins TRBV2 to TRBJ1-3; D gene unclear. The CDR3 is made up of 15 amino acids. CDR1 and CDR2 from the germline V gene are SNHLY and FYNNEI. V dropped 3 bases and J dropped 0 bases, with 9 bases sitting between them. The DNA of the CDR3 is TGTGCCAGCAGTGAGTGGCCGGTCTCTGGAAACACCATATATTTT. The encoded protein is CASSEWPVSGNTIYF.

The gene calls are TRBV9 and TRBJ1-4, with TRBD1 matching over 7 bases. This CDR3 has 14 residues. V shed 3 bases and J 8 bases; nucleotides not matched to a gene: 7. Germline CDR1 SGDLS, CDR2 YYNGEE. CDR3 protein: CASSEGQYYEKLFF. The CDR3 DNA reads TGTGCCAGCAGCGAGGGACAGTACTACGAAAAACTGTTTTTT.

This clone was observed a single time. This rearrangement joins TRBV9 to TRBJ1-4; 8 bases match TRBD1. The V segment lost 0 bases and the J segment 7 bases; nucleotides outside the gene matches: 11. The germline gives CDR1 SGDLS, CDR2 YYNGEE. The CDR3 runs to 17 residues. The CDR3 sequence: CASSVATGTGWGEKLFF. The CDR3 DNA sequence: TGTGCCAGCAGCGTAGCTACGGGGACAGGATGGGGTGAAAAACTGTTTTTT.

J is TRBJ1-4 and V is TRBV7-2, with D possibly being TRBD1 (6 bases). V lost 1 base, J lost 10 bases, and 10 bases lay in between. Germline loops: CDR1 SGHTA, CDR2 FQGNSA. The CDR3 has 13 amino acids. The CDR3 is CASSLGGGGKLFF. Written as DNA, the CDR3 is TGTGCCAGCAGCTTAGGGGGAGGGGGAAAACTGTTTTTT.

The rearrangement joins TRBV18 to TRBJ1-1; no firm D call. V was shortened by 2 bases and J by 2 bases, with 15 bases between the two germline ends. Germline V CDR1 and CDR2: KGHSH, LQKENI. The CDR3 runs 16 residues. The CDR3 region is CASSPGEGALNTEAFF. As DNA, the CDR3 is TGTGCCAGCTCACCAGGGGAGGGAGCCCTAAACACTGAAGCTTTCTTT. Full variable domain (outside the CDR3, taken from reference TRBV18 and TRBJ1-1): NAGVMQNPRHLVRRRGQEARLRCSPMKGHSHVYWYRQLPEEGLKFMVYLQKENIIDESGMPKERFSAEFPKEGPSILRIQQVVRGDSAAYFCASSPGEGALNTEAFFGQGTRLTVV.